A selection of T cell receptor beta chains follows, all from one sample in a study of CD4 T cells in relation to SARS-CoV-2 and coronaviruses. Antigens for these TCRs are unknown. Clones were read by immunoSEQ multiplex PCR, and TCRdb kept only the in-frame ones, dropping some. The sample includes around 23,000 clones, about 70% seen only once; the top ten take around 20%. The sequenced sample consisted of CD4+ T cells from PBMCs, cultured in vitro. These receptors all come from a human donor in good health. Each CDR3 is given with its conserved first and last residue. A D gene is named only where the DNA matches it firmly. Clone size is stated in some rows and not others, as once, few, many or a class when expanded.

>-|-|TRBV9|TRBJ1-1
TGTGCCAGCAGCGACCAGGGTAACACTGAAGCTTTCTTT
CASSDQGNTEAFF
>-|-|TRBV2|TRBJ1-2
TGTGCCAGCGAGAAGGGCATAGGGTATGGCTACACCTTC
CASEKGIGYGYTF
>-|TRBD1|TRBV19|TRBJ1-6
TGTGCCAGTACCAATGACAGGGGGCTTCATAATTCACCCCTCCACTTT
CASTNDRGLHNSPLHF
>-|TRBD1|TRBV6-1|TRBJ1-1
TGTGCCAGCAGCGGACAGGGGACCTCTGAAGCTTTCTTT
CASSGQGTSEAFF
>-|-|TRBV4-2|TRBJ1-2
TGTGCCAGCAGCCAAGGGAGGGGGGCGCGTGGCTACACCTTC
CASSQGRGARGYTF
>-|-|TRBV9|TRBJ1-1
TGTGCCAGCAGCGTGGGGTCAGGAACGGGCACTGAAGCTTTCTTT
CASSVGSGTGTEAFF
>-|-|TRBV12-1|TRBJ1-2
TGTGCCATCCGACCCGGCCTCTCGGGGGGCTATGGCTACACCTTC
CAIRPGLSGGYGYTF
>-|-|TRBV7-9|TRBJ2-3
TGTGCCAGCAGCTTAGCGGGAGTCGGAGATACGCAGTATTTT
CASSLAGVGDTQYF
>few|-|TRBV14|TRBJ1-6
TGTGCCAGCAGCCAAGATCAGAGGTATTCACCCCTCCACTTT
CASSQDQRYSPLHF
>-|-|TRBV25-1|TRBJ2-3
TGTGCCAGCACGGAGAACACAGATACGCAGTATTTT
CASTENTDTQYF
>-|-|TRBV27|TRBJ2-5
TGTGCCAGCAGTTTAACGTGGGGAGAGACCCAGTACTTC
CASSLTWGETQYF
>-|-|TRBV6-5|TRBJ1-6
TGTGCCACCCATGTCGGGCCGTTTTCACCCCTCCACTTT
CATHVGPFSPLHF
>-|-|TRBV19|TRBJ1-4
TGTGCCAGTAGTCGGGCGGGTAATGAAAAACTGTTTTTT
CASSRAGNEKLFF
>once|TRBD2|TRBV11-2|TRBJ2-7
TGTGCCAGCAGCTTAGTCGGGACTAGCGGGTCGTACGAGCAGTACTTC
CASSLVGTSGSYEQYF
>-|-|TRBV2|TRBJ2-7
TGTGCCAGCATAGCGCGGAGCTCCTACGAGCAGTACTTC
CASIARSSYEQYF
>-|-|TRBV7-9|TRBJ1-1
TGTGCCAGCAGCCCCCCTTCCGCCACTGAAGCTTTCTTT
CASSPPSATEAFF
>-|-|TRBV18|TRBJ1-5
TGTGCCAGCTCAGAGGCTAGGGAGAATCAGCCCCAGCATTTT
CASSEARENQPQHF
>-|TRBD2|TRBV5-1|TRBJ2-3
TGCGCCAGCAGCCTGGGACTAGCGGGAGTGGATACGCAGTATTTT
CASSLGLAGVDTQYF
>-|-|TRBV3-1/TRBV3-2|TRBJ1-6
TGTGCCAGCACCGGCGGGCCCAATAATTCACCCCTCCACTTT
CASTGGPNNSPLHF
>-|TRBD1|TRBV6-2/TRBV6-3|TRBJ2-1
TGTGCCAGCAGTTACCGGGACAGTTACAATGAGCAGTTCTTC
CASSYRDSYNEQFF
>-|-|TRBV2|TRBJ2-7
TGTGCCAGCAGCCTTGGCTTTAGCAGGAGCTCCTACGAGCAGTACTTC
CASSLGFSRSSYEQYF
>-|TRBD1|TRBV4-2|TRBJ1-1
TGTGCCAGCAGCCAGGGGGACAGGGTGAACACTGAAGCTTTCTTT
CASSQGDRVNTEAFF
>-|-|TRBV2|TRBJ1-4
TGTGCCACTAGCGGGGATGGTATAGGAAAACTGTTTTTT
CATSGDGIGKLFF
>-|-|TRBV19|TRBJ2-3
TGTGCCACCCGGTCTTTGGCAGATACGCAGTATTTT
CATRSLADTQYF
>once|-|TRBV27|TRBJ2-6
TGTGCCAGCTTGGAGACTGGGGCCAACGTCCTGACTTTC
CASLETGANVLTF
>-|-|TRBV5-8|TRBJ2-1
TGTGCCAGCAGCTTGGGGGAACCCTACAATGAGCAGTTCTTC
CASSLGEPYNEQFF
>-|TRBD2|TRBV6-2/TRBV6-3|TRBJ2-7
TGTGCCAGCAGTCGGGATGGCGGGAGGGCCTCCTACTTC
CASSRDGGRASYF
>-|TRBD2|TRBV24-1|TRBJ2-5
TGTGCCACCAGTTCCCGGGAGGTCGGAGAGACCCAGTACTTC
CATSSREVGETQYF
>-|-|TRBV2|TRBJ1-4
TGTGCCAGCGGGGGGGGAAAACTGTTTTTT
CASGGGKLFF
>-|-|TRBV10-3|TRBJ2-7
TGTGCCATCGGCCCCCACCGGGGCCTAGAGCGGACGCCCTCCTACGAGCAGTACTTC
CAIGPHRGLERTPSYEQYF
>-|TRBD2|TRBV2|TRBJ2-5
TGTGCCAGCAGTGAAGGGGGAGGGCCCCAAGAGACCCAGTACTTC
CASSEGGGPQETQYF
>-|TRBD1|TRBV27|TRBJ1-2
TGTGCCAGCAGCCGGGACAGGGCTAACTATGGCTACACCTTC
CASSRDRANYGYTF
>-|TRBD1|TRBV5-4|TRBJ2-7
TGTGCCAGCAGTCCGAACCCCGGGACAGGGTCCCACGAGCAGTACTTC
CASSPNPGTGSHEQYF
>few|-|TRBV28|TRBJ2-7
TGTGCCAGCCGACTGCCCCCTGGGGAGCAGTACTTC
CASRLPPGEQYF
>-|-|TRBV6-2/TRBV6-3|TRBJ2-5
TGTGCCAGCAGTTACAAGATCGGGGAGAGGCACCAAGAGACCCAGTACTTC
CASSYKIGERHQETQYF
>-|TRBD2|TRBV3-1/TRBV3-2|TRBJ2-1
TGTGCCAGCACCCCTGAGCGGGAGCGTTACAATGAGCAGTTCTTC
CASTPERERYNEQFF
>few|-|TRBV24-1|TRBJ2-1
TGTGCCACCAGTGAGAACCCAGGCCGTGGTCTCGATGAGCAGTTCTTC
CATSENPGRGLDEQFF